Following are 20 T cell receptor beta chains from one sample sequenced in a study of CD8+ T cells in alopecia areata. The treatment denotes: oral pan-JAK inhibitor, 5-10 mg twice daily. Investigators isolated RNA and reverse transcribed it into cDNA to act as the sequencing template. TCRdb's copy holds only in-frame clones and misses some; the assay was immunoSEQ multiplex PCR. Of fewer than 250,000 clones listed, less than 70% are singletons. Sequenced material: CD4+ T cells sorted from blood, taken at roughly week 49, from a patient treated with tofacitinib. These receptors came from a human donor with alopecia areata.

The chain joins TRBV29-1 to TRBJ1-2; D possibly corresponds to TRBD1 (6 bases). Germline CDR1 and CDR2: SQVTM and ANQGSEA. Trimming shortened V by 8 bases and J by 5 bases, and 18 bases separated the two germline ends. The CDR3 loop spans 13 amino acids. CDR3 residues: CSLRAGEGYGYTF. The CDR3 region has the DNA TGCAGCCTACGGGCAGGGGAAGGGTATGGCTACACCTTC.

V gene TRBV29-1 combines with J gene TRBJ2-6; TRBD1 aligns across 11 bases. V dropped 4 bases and J dropped 2; count of bases not matched to a gene: 4. The CDR3 length is 16 residues. The V gene's germline CDR1 is SQVTM and CDR2 ANQGSEA. The CDR3 loop reads CSVAAGQGAGANVLTF. The CDR3 DNA is TGCAGCGTTGCAGCGGGACAGGGGGCTGGGGCCAACGTCCTGACTTTC.

CDR3 in DNA: TGCAGCGTTAGGAACAGCCCCAATGAGCAGTTCTTC. It encodes CSVRNSPNEQFF. This chain links TRBV29-1 with TRBJ2-1, with D uncertain. Looked up from germline, CDR1 is SQVTM and CDR2 is ANQGSEA. There are 12 residues in the CDR3. Deletions cut 5 bases from V and 6 bases from J, with 11 bases between.

V gene TRBV6-5 combines with J gene TRBJ1-2; TRBD1 aligns across 7 bases. J lost 8 bases, V lost 5 bases, and 8 bases had no gene match. This CDR3 is 13 amino acids long. CDR1 is MNHEY, CDR2 SVGAGI, per germline. The CDR3 loop is CASSRQGQRGYTF. In DNA form, the CDR3 reads TGTGCCAGCAGTCGACAGGGTCAACGCGGCTACACCTTC.

This clone occurred once. The chain has TRBV30 and TRBJ1-5; 7 bases agree with TRBD1. Germline CDR1 reads GTSNPN; CDR2 reads SVGIG (reference sequence). The length of the CDR3 is 15 residues. V was pared by 5 bases and J by 6 bases, with 13 bases of the junction left unmatched. The DNA for the CDR3 is TGTGCCTGGGGCCCCCGAGGGGGCGGGGGTCAGCCCCAGCATTTT. Translated, it gives CAWGPRGGGGQPQHF. Looking up the rest from reference TRBV30 and TRBJ1-5 gives the full variable domain: SQTIHQWPATLVQPVGSPLSLECTVEGTSNPNLYWYRQAAGRGLQLLFYSVGIGQISSEVPQNLSASRPQDRQFILSSKKLLLSDSGFYLCAWGPRGGGGQPQHFGDGTRLSIL.

The chain uses TRBV11-2 and TRBJ1-6; TRBD1 matches at 10 bases. The trim removed 5 bases at V and 9 bases at J, leaving 4 bases unmatched. The CDR3 consists of 14 residues. Per the germline V gene, CDR1 is SGHAT and CDR2 is FQNNGV. CDR3: CASSHGDRGSPLHF. The CDR3 DNA is TGTGCCAGCAGCCATGGGGACAGGGGTTCACCCCTCCACTTT.

This clone was seen only a few times. The chain carries TRBV29-1 and TRBJ2-3, with 8 bases fitting TRBD1. The CDR3 covers 15 residues. Per germline, CDR1 SQVTM and CDR2 ANQGSEA. The trim removed 8 bases at V and 0 bases at J, leaving 10 bases unmatched. CDR3: CSSTQGGQSTDTQYF. The DNA of the CDR3 is TGCAGCTCAACACAGGGGGGACAGAGCACAGATACGCAGTATTTT.

This clone was recorded a few times. The chain is built from TRBV23-1 and TRBJ1-2; D remains unclear. TRBV23-1 is placed among ORFs of uncertain function. The CDR3 runs to 14 residues. Deletions cut 1 base from V and 5 bases from J, with 11 bases between. The CDR3 DNA reads TGCGCCAGCAGTCAATTCCATAGGTTTTATGGCTACACCTTC. It codes for CASSQFHRFYGYTF.

The chain carries TRBV11-2 and TRBJ2-1; 7 nucleotides agree with TRBD2. The CDR3 covers 13 residues. Germline lookup yields CDR1 SGHAT and CDR2 FQNNGV. V lost 0 bases and J lost 13; bases outside the gene matches: 6. The CDR3, as DNA: TGTGCCAGCAGCTTAGACTCTCCTAGCGGTCAGTTCTTC. This translates into CASSLDSPSGQFF.

The rearrangement joins TRBV7-8 to TRBJ2-2, with 8 positions matching TRBD2. The V gene end was trimmed by 5 bases and the J gene end by 0 bases; junction bases not matched to a gene: 2. The CDR3 has 15 residues. Germline V CDR1 and CDR2: SGHVS, FQNEAQ. The CDR3 DNA reads as TGTGCCAGCAGCAGGGGACTAGCGAACACCGGGGAGCTGTTTTTT. It encodes CASSRGLANTGELFF. Full variable domain (outside the CDR3, taken from reference TRBV7-8 and TRBJ2-2): GAGVSQSPRYKVAKRGQDVALRCDPISGHVSLFWYQQALGQGPEFLTYFQNEAQLDKSGLPSDRFFAERPEGSVSTLKIQRTQQEDSAVYLCASSRGLANTGELFFGEGSRLTVL.

The chain links TRBV30 to TRBJ1-6; possible D gene TRBD1, 6 bases. The CDR3 is 18 amino acids. Germline V lookup: CDR1 GTSNPN, CDR2 SVGIG (reference sequence). The V end lost 1 base, the J end lost 7 bases, and 23 bases lay between the germline ends. The DNA for the CDR3 is TGTGCCTGGAGTGGCACCCTCGGGGGGCGGTTCGGCAATTCACCCCTCCACTTT. It codes for CAWSGTLGGRFGNSPLHF.

The V gene is TRBV7-6, the J gene TRBJ2-7, with D possibly being TRBD1 or TRBD2 (6 bases each). Trimming cost V 5 bases and J 0 bases, with 17 bases left between them. The CDR3 spans 16 residues. Germline CDR1 reads SGHVS; CDR2 reads FNYEAQ. The CDR3 spells CASSPRRGASSYEQYF. As DNA, the CDR3 is TGTGCCAGCAGCCCAAGGAGGGGGGCAAGCTCCTACGAGCAGTACTTC.

J is TRBJ2-2 and V is TRBV30, with 7 bases fitting TRBD2. Germline loops: CDR1 GTSNPN, CDR2 SVGIG (reference sequence). V dropped 5 bases and J dropped 10; count of bases not matched to a gene: 10. The CDR3 is 13 amino acids. In DNA, the CDR3 is TGTGCCTGGTCTTCGGGGGGAGGGAAGGAGCTGTTTTTT. It yields the protein CAWSSGGGKELFF.

This clone is a singleton in its sample. The chain links TRBV2 to TRBJ1-1; 7 nucleotides agree with TRBD1. CDR1 and CDR2 (germline): SNHLY, FYNNEI. This CDR3 is 14 amino acids long. V dropped 6 bases and J dropped 0; count of bases not matched to a gene: 4. The CDR3 here is CASRRQGMNTEAFF. The CDR3 DNA is TGTGCCAGCAGGAGACAGGGTATGAACACTGAAGCTTTCTTT.

CDR3 DNA: TGCGCCAGCAGTTCCACGGATGGCACTTTAGATACGCAGTATTTT. Its translation is CASSSTDGTLDTQYF. The V and J genes are TRBV5-1 and TRBJ2-3; D is uncertain. CDR1 and CDR2 (germline): SGHRS, YFSETQ. Trimming left V 5 bases short and J 5 bases short, with 18 bases between. The CDR3 runs to 15 residues.

The chain carries TRBV7-2 and TRBJ1-5; D call uncertain. The CDR3 covers 13 residues. Looked up from germline, CDR1 is SGHTA and CDR2 is FQGNSA. Trimming stripped 4 bases from V and 0 bases from J, with 4 bases between. The CDR3 protein is CASSYRSNQPQHF. CDR3 DNA sequence: TGTGCCAGCAGCTATCGTAGCAATCAGCCCCAGCATTTT.

This clone has just a few counts. The chain combines TRBV29-1 with TRBJ2-1; 9 bases are shared with TRBD2. V shed 4 bases, J shed 5 bases, and the junction held 3 bases outside the gene matches. This CDR3 comprises 13 residues. In germline, CDR1 is SQVTM, CDR2 ANQGSEA. CDR3 coding DNA: TGCAGCGTTGGGCGGGGGGGCAACAATGAGCAGTTCTTC. It codes for CSVGRGGNNEQFF.

V is TRBV30 and J is TRBJ1-2, with D possibly being TRBD1 (5 bases). Germline V gene sequence: CDR1 GTSNPN, CDR2 SVGIG (reference sequence). There are 17 residues in the CDR3. V lost 2 bases to trimming and J lost 0 bases, with 19 bases between them. CDR3 coding DNA: TGTGCCTGGAGTCTGCAGGAATTGATAGGGGCTAACTATGGCTACACCTTC. Translating it yields CAWSLQELIGANYGYTF.

As regards this clone: At one end the junction does not follow the germline gene, possibly because of a read error. The CDR3, as DNA: TGTGCCTGGTGCCGGGCAGGGGCGAACACCGGGGAGCTGTCTTTT. This translates into CAWCRAGANTGELSF. V gene TRBV30 combines with J gene TRBJ2-2, with a tentative D call TRBD1 (6 bases). This CDR3 has 15 residues. The germline CDR1 and CDR2 sequences are GTSNPN and SVGIG (reference sequence).

The V and J genes are TRBV15 and TRBJ2-7; the D is unclear. With 1 base removed from V and 5 bases from J, the gap between germline ends came to 6 bases. The V gene's germline CDR1 is LNHNV and CDR2 YYDKDF (reference sequence). This CDR3 has 12 amino acids. The CDR3 bases are TGTGCCACCAGCAGAGTGCAAGACGAGCAGTACTTC. Its translation is CATSRVQDEQYF.